Listed below are T cell receptor beta chains from one sample, sequenced in a study of CD8+ T cells in alopecia areata. Measured with immunoSEQ multiplex PCR; TCRdb has only the in-frame clones, and not every one. Here the sample spans 150,000 to 200,000 clones, roughly 60% being singletons. Specimen: CD4+ T cells sorted from blood, collected around week 49, from a patient treated with tofacitinib. The receptors were gathered from a human donor with alopecia areata. CDR3s include the opening cysteine and the closing phenylalanine or tryptophan. A D gene is named only where the DNA matches it firmly. Part of the rows lack a size; the others show once, few, many or a class for expanded clones.

v_gene: TRBV7-9
j_gene: TRBJ2-7
d_gene: .
abundance: few
CDR3nt: TGTGCCAGCAGCTTAAGGACAAGCTACGAGCAGTACTTC
CDR3aa: CASSLRTSYEQYF

v_gene: TRBV7-2
j_gene: TRBJ1-2
d_gene: .
abundance: once
CDR3nt: TGTGCCAGCAGCTCCTACAGCACTTATGGCTACACCTTC
CDR3aa: CASSSYSTYGYTF

v_gene: TRBV5-1
j_gene: TRBJ2-6
d_gene: .
abundance: .
CDR3nt: TGCGCCAGCACGACTAGTGAGCTTCTTGGGGCCAACGTCCTGACTTTC
CDR3aa: CASTTSELLGANVLTF

v_gene: TRBV29-1
j_gene: TRBJ1-2
d_gene: .
abundance: .
CDR3nt: TGCAGCGTTGAAAGGGACTATGGCTACACCTTC
CDR3aa: CSVERDYGYTF

v_gene: TRBV2
j_gene: TRBJ1-2
d_gene: TRBD1
abundance: once
CDR3nt: TGTGCCAGCAGCCGTGAGCCCGGACAGGGAGGCTATGGCTACACCTTC
CDR3aa: CASSREPGQGGYGYTF

v_gene: TRBV29-1
j_gene: TRBJ1-2
d_gene: TRBD1
abundance: .
CDR3nt: TGCAGCGCCGGGACAGCCCATGGCTACACCTTC
CDR3aa: CSAGTAHGYTF

v_gene: TRBV29-1
j_gene: TRBJ2-3
d_gene: .
abundance: .
CDR3nt: TGCAGCGTTGGGACGGCTAGCACAGATACGCAGTATTTT
CDR3aa: CSVGTASTDTQYF

v_gene: TRBV28
j_gene: TRBJ1-5
d_gene: .
abundance: .
CDR3nt: TGTGCCAGCAGTTGGGGTATGAGCAATCAGCCCCAGCATTTT
CDR3aa: CASSWGMSNQPQHF

v_gene: TRBV5-6
j_gene: TRBJ2-7
d_gene: .
abundance: few
CDR3nt: TGTGCCAGCAGCTTGGGCGCGGGACAACGCGAGCAGTACTTC
CDR3aa: CASSLGAGQREQYF

v_gene: TRBV29-1
j_gene: TRBJ1-1
d_gene: .
abundance: .
CDR3nt: TGCAGCGTTTGTGGAGTCATGAACACTGAAGCTTTCTTT
CDR3aa: CSVCGVMNTEAFF

v_gene: TRBV29-1
j_gene: TRBJ2-3
d_gene: .
abundance: few
CDR3nt: TGCAGCGTTGAAAGGACGCAGTATTTT
CDR3aa: CSVERTQYF

v_gene: TRBV25-1
j_gene: TRBJ1-2
d_gene: TRBD1
abundance: once
CDR3nt: TGTGCCAGCGGTGGGACAGGGGCTCGTGGCTACACCTTC
CDR3aa: CASGGTGARGYTF

v_gene: TRBV5-1
j_gene: TRBJ1-4
d_gene: .
abundance: few
CDR3nt: TGCGCCAGCAGCACCCAGGGGTTTTCAACTAATGAAAAACTGTTTTTT
CDR3aa: CASSTQGFSTNEKLFF

v_gene: TRBV28
j_gene: TRBJ2-6
d_gene: .
abundance: .
CDR3nt: TGTGCCAGCCATCACGGCGGTGTTGGGGCCAACGTCCTGACTTTC
CDR3aa: CASHHGGVGANVLTF

v_gene: TRBV2
j_gene: TRBJ1-1
d_gene: .
abundance: .
CDR3nt: TGTGCCAGCAGTTACAGTCCGGGGGACACTGAAGCTTTCTTT
CDR3aa: CASSYSPGDTEAFF

v_gene: TRBV5-8
j_gene: TRBJ1-5
d_gene: TRBD1
abundance: .
CDR3nt: TGTGCCAGCCGCGGACAGGGGTCCTCTCAGCCCCAGCATTTT
CDR3aa: CASRGQGSSQPQHF

v_gene: TRBV10-3
j_gene: TRBJ1-3
d_gene: .
abundance: .
CDR3nt: TGTGCCATCGTCCGGGATCAAACCTCTGGAAACACCATATATTTT
CDR3aa: CAIVRDQTSGNTIYF

v_gene: TRBV4-3
j_gene: TRBJ2-2
d_gene: TRBD1
abundance: .
CDR3nt: TGCGCCAGCAGCCAAGACGCCCCAGGGGGTACCGGGGAGCTGTTTTTT
CDR3aa: CASSQDAPGGTGELFF

v_gene: TRBV20-1
j_gene: TRBJ1-2
d_gene: .
abundance: few
CDR3nt: TGCAGTGCAGCAGGACTTACCTTC
CDR3aa: CSAAGLTF

v_gene: TRBV11-1
j_gene: TRBJ2-3
d_gene: .
abundance: .
CDR3nt: TGTGCCAGCAGCTTAGGTGCAGATACGCAGTATTTT
CDR3aa: CASSLGADTQYF

v_gene: TRBV11-2
j_gene: TRBJ1-1
d_gene: .
abundance: .
CDR3nt: TGTGCCAGCAGCTTAGGTGGCCGGAGGGACACTGAAGCTTTCTTT
CDR3aa: CASSLGGRRDTEAFF

v_gene: TRBV9
j_gene: TRBJ1-6
d_gene: .
abundance: .
CDR3nt: TGTGCCAGCAGCGTAGAGGGGGAACAATCACCCCTCCACTTT
CDR3aa: CASSVEGEQSPLHF

v_gene: TRBV10-3
j_gene: TRBJ2-3
d_gene: .
abundance: few
CDR3nt: TGTGCCATCAGTGAGTCGAGGGCAACTAGCACAGATACGCAGTATTTT
CDR3aa: CAISESRATSTDTQYF

v_gene: TRBV5-1
j_gene: TRBJ2-1
d_gene: TRBD2
abundance: many
CDR3nt: TGCGCCAGCAGAACTAGCGGCTCCTACAATGAGCAGTTCTTC
CDR3aa: CASRTSGSYNEQFF

v_gene: TRBV30
j_gene: TRBJ1-2
d_gene: .
abundance: .
CDR3nt: TGTGCCTGGAAGAAACGAACAGGGATCATGATGGGAGGCTACACCTTC
CDR3aa: CAWKKRTGIMMGGYTF

v_gene: TRBV7-2
j_gene: TRBJ1-5
d_gene: .
abundance: .
CDR3nt: TGTGCCAGCAGCTTGGAGCGAAGCCAGCCCCAGCATTTT
CDR3aa: CASSLERSQPQHF

v_gene: TRBV2
j_gene: TRBJ2-6
d_gene: .
abundance: .
CDR3nt: TGTGCCAGCAAGGCAGGTCCCCTCTCTGGGGCCAACGTCCTGACTTTC
CDR3aa: CASKAGPLSGANVLTF

v_gene: TRBV29-1
j_gene: TRBJ2-7
d_gene: .
abundance: .
CDR3nt: TGCAGCGCTATGGACCGCCCCTACGAGCAGTACTTC
CDR3aa: CSAMDRPYEQYF

v_gene: TRBV5-1
j_gene: TRBJ1-2
d_gene: .
abundance: .
CDR3nt: TGCGCCAGCAGCGCCGATTTATCTAACTATGGCTACACCTTC
CDR3aa: CASSADLSNYGYTF

v_gene: TRBV7-8
j_gene: TRBJ2-2
d_gene: TRBD2
abundance: many
CDR3nt: TGTGCCAGCAGCTTTTTCTTATTACCAAAAAGCGGGGGGACCGGGGAGCTGTTTTTT
CDR3aa: CASSFFLLPKSGGTGELFF

v_gene: TRBV29-1
j_gene: TRBJ2-3
d_gene: .
abundance: .
CDR3nt: TGCAGCGTTGGGTTGCAGTACACAGATACGCAGTATTTT
CDR3aa: CSVGLQYTDTQYF

v_gene: TRBV6-1
j_gene: TRBJ1-5
d_gene: .
abundance: .
CDR3nt: TGTGCCAGCAGTGAAGCGGGAGGGTATGATCAGCCCCAGCATTTT
CDR3aa: CASSEAGGYDQPQHF

v_gene: TRBV6-1
j_gene: TRBJ2-3
d_gene: TRBD2
abundance: .
CDR3nt: TGTGCCAGCAGTGATTGGGGACTAGCGGGGGGGACCACAGATACGCAGTATTTT
CDR3aa: CASSDWGLAGGTTDTQYF

v_gene: TRBV29-1
j_gene: TRBJ2-4
d_gene: .
abundance: few
CDR3nt: TGCAGCGCCCCTGACAGGGAGGTTCGGGAAAACATTCAGTACTTC
CDR3aa: CSAPDREVRENIQYF

v_gene: TRBV29-1
j_gene: TRBJ1-1
d_gene: TRBD1
abundance: .
CDR3nt: TGCAGCGGAAAGGGGGCTGGCACTGAAGCTTTCTTT
CDR3aa: CSGKGAGTEAFF

v_gene: TRBV30
j_gene: TRBJ2-3
d_gene: TRBD2
abundance: .
CDR3nt: TGTGCCTGGAGTATTGGTAGCGGGGCCGCCGATACGCAGTATTTT
CDR3aa: CAWSIGSGAADTQYF

v_gene: TRBV5-1
j_gene: TRBJ2-1
d_gene: .
abundance: once
CDR3nt: TGCGCCAGCAGCTTTTTGGGAAAGAAGACCAATGAGCAGTTCTTC
CDR3aa: CASSFLGKKTNEQFF

v_gene: TRBV6-5
j_gene: TRBJ1-1
d_gene: TRBD1
abundance: .
CDR3nt: TGTGCCAGCAGTCCCGGGACAGGGAAAGCTTTCTTT
CDR3aa: CASSPGTGKAFF

v_gene: TRBV29-1
j_gene: TRBJ1-1
d_gene: .
abundance: once
CDR3nt: TGCAGCGTTGCAATCCGGGACGGCCAGAACACTGAAGCTTTCTTT
CDR3aa: CSVAIRDGQNTEAFF

v_gene: TRBV5-1
j_gene: TRBJ1-1
d_gene: .
abundance: .
CDR3nt: TGCGCCAGCAGCCTAATGAGGGGAAACACTGAAGCTTTCTTT
CDR3aa: CASSLMRGNTEAFF

v_gene: TRBV29-1
j_gene: TRBJ1-5
d_gene: .
abundance: .
CDR3nt: TGCAGCGTGGAAACAGGGAGCAATCAGCCCCAGCATTTT
CDR3aa: CSVETGSNQPQHF

v_gene: TRBV18
j_gene: TRBJ1-1
d_gene: .
abundance: .
CDR3nt: TGTGCCAGCTCAACGACGGGGTCCAGCACTGAAGCTTTCTTT
CDR3aa: CASSTTGSSTEAFF

v_gene: TRBV2
j_gene: TRBJ2-7
d_gene: .
abundance: .
CDR3nt: TGTGCCAGCAGTGAAGGCCGTTACGAAGGCGAGCAGTACTTC
CDR3aa: CASSEGRYEGEQYF

v_gene: TRBV30
j_gene: TRBJ1-2
d_gene: .
abundance: .
CDR3nt: TGTGCCTGGAGTGCGGGGTCTGGCTACACCTTC
CDR3aa: CAWSAGSGYTF

v_gene: TRBV7-2
j_gene: TRBJ2-7
d_gene: TRBD1
abundance: .
CDR3nt: TGTGCCAGCAGCTACGGACAGGGGGCATCCTACGAGCAGTACTTC
CDR3aa: CASSYGQGASYEQYF

v_gene: TRBV7-9
j_gene: TRBJ2-3
d_gene: .
abundance: .
CDR3nt: TGTGCCAGCAGCCCGGGGACTTTTCAAGATACGCAGTATTTT
CDR3aa: CASSPGTFQDTQYF

v_gene: TRBV18
j_gene: TRBJ1-1
d_gene: .
abundance: few
CDR3nt: TGTGCCAGCTCACCCCGTTCGGGGGGAGGGAACACTGAAGCTTTCTTT
CDR3aa: CASSPRSGGGNTEAFF

v_gene: TRBV29-1
j_gene: TRBJ1-1
d_gene: .
abundance: once
CDR3nt: TGCAGCGTAAAATTGCGGCAGGCCAACACTGAAGCTTTCTTT
CDR3aa: CSVKLRQANTEAFF

v_gene: TRBV5-1
j_gene: TRBJ1-1
d_gene: .
abundance: .
CDR3nt: TGCGCCAGCAGCTTGGAAGGGGCCGCTGAAGCTTTCTTT
CDR3aa: CASSLEGAAEAFF